This T cell receptor (beta chain) is drawn from a study of beta chain features in type 1 diabetes. There was one heparinised blood draw per donor, averaging approximately 120 mL. cDNA synthesis used the whole RNA isolate, giving expressed TCRB sequences. Assay: immunoSEQ multiplex PCR; the TCRdb copy retains only in-frame clones and omits some. The table shows 300,000 to 350,000 clones, with 13% to 15% occurring only once. With regard to this clone: Its target is unknown.

Findings and limits, study-wide: Individuals with type 1 diabetes displayed fewer insertions and more deletions at VDJ junctions.

Germline loops: CDR1 GTSNPN, CDR2 SVGIG (reference sequence). V was pared by 1 base and J by 7 bases, with 6 bases of the junction left unmatched. This CDR3 spans 14 amino acids. The TCR sequence derives from a man aged 30 to 45 in good health. The chain links TRBV30 to TRBJ2-7, with 11 bases lining up with TRBD1. Material: central memory CD4+ T cells from blood. The CDR3 loop is CAWSGGQGAGEQYV. CDR3 sequence (DNA): TGTGCCTGGAGTGGCGGACAGGGGGCTGGTGAGCAGTACGTC.